This T cell receptor beta chain is drawn from a study of OX40 agonist ivuxolimab in advanced cancers. Study as a whole: Patients were dosed with the agonistic anti-OX40 (CD134) antibody ivuxolimab.

Generated by immunoSEQ multiplex PCR, the TCRdb table keeps only in-frame clones and is missing some. The table includes about 36,000 clones, approximately 80% detected once. Sequenced material: CD4+ or CD8+ T cells sorted from blood, taken in a trial of the OX40 agonist ivuxolimab. The TCR comes from an adult with an advanced solid tumor such as melanoma, head and neck, liver or kidney cancer.

The CDR3 sequence is CSVERDRPYEQYF. Written as DNA, the CDR3 is TGCAGCGTTGAAAGGGACAGACCCTACGAGCAGTACTTC. The chain joins TRBV29-1 to TRBJ2-7; the match to TRBD1 covers 7 bases. Trimming cost V 2 bases and J 2 bases; bases outside gene matches: 3. This CDR3 has 13 amino acids. CDR1 and CDR2 (germline): SQVTM, ANQGSEA.